The clone carrying this T cell receptor (beta chain) appeared a few times. The germline gives CDR1 SGHTA, CDR2 FQGNSA. Trimming shortened V by 4 bases and J by 16 bases, and 20 bases separated the two germline ends. The CDR3 length is 14 residues. This sample was included in a study of blood T cell repertoires in COVID-19. In the study overall: Acute and convalescent COVID-19 specimens originated in the United States, Italy and Spain. From T cells, B-cell-depleted T cells, or PBMCs came the material, which was cDNA or gDNA.

Methods used by the authors: By means of reference gene primer amplification, nucleated cell counts were estimated. TCRdb's table, derived via immunoSEQ multiplex PCR, lists solely in-frame clones and lacks some. V, J and clone size are taken as reported in that table, and D and trimming were inferred from the DNA itself. Of 200,000 to 250,000 clones detected, 70% to 85% appear once; the ten largest clones hold around 1.9%. Sequencing was carried out using peripheral blood. The sequence was collected from a woman of 80 years or more with acute or convalescent COVID-19. V is TRBV7-2 and J is TRBJ1-6; D may be TRBD1 (5 bases). CDR3 protein: CASSSKTGGAALHF. The CDR3 nucleotides read TGTGCCAGCAGCTCCAAAACGGGGGGTGCGGCACTCCACTTT.